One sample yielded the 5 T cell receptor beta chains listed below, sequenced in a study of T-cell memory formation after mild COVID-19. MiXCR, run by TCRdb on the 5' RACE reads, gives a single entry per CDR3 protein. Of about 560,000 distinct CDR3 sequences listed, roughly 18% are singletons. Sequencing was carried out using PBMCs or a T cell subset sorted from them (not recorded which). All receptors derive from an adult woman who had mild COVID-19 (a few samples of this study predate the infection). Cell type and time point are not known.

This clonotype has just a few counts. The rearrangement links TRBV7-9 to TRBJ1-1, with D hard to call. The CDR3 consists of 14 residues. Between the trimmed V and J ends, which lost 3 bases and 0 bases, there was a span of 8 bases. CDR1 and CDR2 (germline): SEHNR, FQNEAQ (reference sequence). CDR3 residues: CASSLAAMNTEAFF. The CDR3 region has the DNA TGTGCCAGCAGCTTGGCAGCCATGAACACTGAAGCTTTCTTT.

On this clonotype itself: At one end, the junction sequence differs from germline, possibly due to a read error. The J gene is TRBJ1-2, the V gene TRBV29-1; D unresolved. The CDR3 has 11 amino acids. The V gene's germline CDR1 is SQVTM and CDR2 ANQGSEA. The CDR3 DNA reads TGCAGCGTGGAAGTCAACTATGGCTACACCTTC. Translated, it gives CSVEVNYGYTF.

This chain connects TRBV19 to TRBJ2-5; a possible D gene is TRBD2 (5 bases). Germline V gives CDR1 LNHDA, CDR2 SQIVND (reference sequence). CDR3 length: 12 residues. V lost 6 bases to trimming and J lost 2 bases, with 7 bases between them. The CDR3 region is CASSEGQETQYF. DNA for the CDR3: TGTGCCAGTAGCGAGGGTCAAGAGACCCAGTACTTC. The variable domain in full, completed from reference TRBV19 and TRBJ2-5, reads DGGITQSPKYLFRKEGQNVTLSCEQNLNHDAMYWYRQDPGQGLRLIYYSQIVNDFQKGDIAEGYSVSREKKESFPLTVTSAQKNPTAFYLCASSEGQETQYFGPGTRLLVL.

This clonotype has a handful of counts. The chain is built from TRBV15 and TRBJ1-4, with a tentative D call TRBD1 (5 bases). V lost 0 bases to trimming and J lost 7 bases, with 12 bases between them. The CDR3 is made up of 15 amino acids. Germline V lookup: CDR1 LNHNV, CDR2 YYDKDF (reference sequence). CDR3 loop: CATSRDSGMGEKLFF. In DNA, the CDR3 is TGTGCCACCAGCAGAGATTCAGGGATGGGTGAAAAACTGTTTTTT.

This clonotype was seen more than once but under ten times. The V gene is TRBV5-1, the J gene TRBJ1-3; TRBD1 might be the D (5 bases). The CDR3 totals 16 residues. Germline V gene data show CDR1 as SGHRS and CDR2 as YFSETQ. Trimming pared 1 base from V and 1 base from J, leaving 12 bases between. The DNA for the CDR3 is TGCGCCAGCAGCTTGCAGGGAGAGTATTCTGGAAACACCATATATTTT. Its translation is CASSLQGEYSGNTIYF.